This entry features one T cell receptor (beta chain) sequence. This CDR3 has 13 amino acids. V trimming: 8 bases; J trimming: 8 bases; junction bases outside the gene matches: 7. From germline, CDR1 is LNHDA and CDR2 SQIVND (reference sequence). This sample stems from a study of shared T cell receptors in the human thymus. Libraries were prepared by immunoSEQ multiplex PCR; TCRdb keeps only in-frame clonotypes and omits some of them. The table has approximately 400,000 clones, just under 95% seen once; the top ten hold around 0.019%. The chain uses TRBV19 and TRBJ1-4, with TRBD1 matching 8 bases. Sequencing input: thymocytes. This receptor was taken from a human donor. CDR3 nucleotide sequence: TGTGCCAGTTCAGACAGGGGAAGCGAAAAACTGTTTTTT. Translating it yields CASSDRGSEKLFF. The whole variable domain, filled in from reference TRBV19 and TRBJ1-4, reads DGGITQSPKYLFRKEGQNVTLSCEQNLNHDAMYWYRQDPGQGLRLIYYSQIVNDFQKGDIAEGYSVSREKKESFPLTVTSAQKNPTAFYLCASSDRGSEKLFFGSGTQLSVL.